The entry that follows covers one TCR beta chain sequence. The sample originates from a study of blood T cell repertoires in COVID-19. Study context: Nucleic acid was either cDNA or gDNA, and it came from T cells, B-cell-depleted T cells, or PBMCs.

Repertoires were generated with immunoSEQ multiplex PCR, while TCRdb's copy carries only in-frame clones and drops some. Of about 50,000 clones detected, more than 80% appear once; the ten largest clones hold about a sixth. The germline gives CDR1 SEHNR, CDR2 FQNEAQ (reference sequence). This CDR3 spans 15 amino acids. Trimming cost V 4 bases and J 2 bases, with 14 bases left between them. The TCR sequence derives from a man aged 35-49 years with acute or convalescent COVID-19. This rearrangement joins TRBV7-9 to TRBJ2-5, with D hard to call. The source material was peripheral blood. The CDR3 nucleotides are TGTGCCAGCAGCTCAGGTTATATCATTCAAGAGACCCAGTACTTC. Encoded protein: CASSSGYIIQETQYF.